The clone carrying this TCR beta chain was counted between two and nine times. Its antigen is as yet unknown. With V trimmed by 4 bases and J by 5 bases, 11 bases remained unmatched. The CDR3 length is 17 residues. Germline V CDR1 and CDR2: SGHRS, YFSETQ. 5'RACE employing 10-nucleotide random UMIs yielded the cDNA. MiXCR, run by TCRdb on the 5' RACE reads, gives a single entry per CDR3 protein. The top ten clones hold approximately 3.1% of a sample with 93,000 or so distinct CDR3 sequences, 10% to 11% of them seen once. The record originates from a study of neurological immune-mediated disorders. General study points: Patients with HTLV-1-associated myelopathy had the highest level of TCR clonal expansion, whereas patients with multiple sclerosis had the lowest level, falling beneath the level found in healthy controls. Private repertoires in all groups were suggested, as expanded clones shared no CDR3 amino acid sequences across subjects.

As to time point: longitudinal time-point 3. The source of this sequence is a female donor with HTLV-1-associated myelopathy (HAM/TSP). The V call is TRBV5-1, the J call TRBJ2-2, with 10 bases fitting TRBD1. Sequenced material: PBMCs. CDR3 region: CASSLETGGKSTGELFF. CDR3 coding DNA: TGCGCCAGCAGCCTAGAGACAGGGGGCAAGTCGACCGGGGAGCTGTTTTTT.